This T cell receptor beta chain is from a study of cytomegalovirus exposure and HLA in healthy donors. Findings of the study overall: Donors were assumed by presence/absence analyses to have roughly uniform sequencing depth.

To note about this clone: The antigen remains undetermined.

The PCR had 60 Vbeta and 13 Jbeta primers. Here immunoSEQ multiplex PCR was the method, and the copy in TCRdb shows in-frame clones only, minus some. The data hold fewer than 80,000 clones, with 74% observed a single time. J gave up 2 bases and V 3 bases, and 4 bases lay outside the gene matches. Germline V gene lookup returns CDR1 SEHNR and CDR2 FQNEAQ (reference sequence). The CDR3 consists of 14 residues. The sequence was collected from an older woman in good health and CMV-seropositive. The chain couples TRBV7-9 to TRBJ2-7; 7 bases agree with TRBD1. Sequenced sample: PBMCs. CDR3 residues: CASSFGTDTYEQYF. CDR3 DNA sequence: TGTGCCAGCAGCTTTGGGACAGATACCTACGAGCAGTACTTC. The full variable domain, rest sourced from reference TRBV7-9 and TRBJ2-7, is DTGVSQNPRHKITKRGQNVTFRCDPISEHNRLYWYRQTLGQGPEFLTYFQNEAQLEKSRLLSDRFSAERPKGSFSTLEIQRTEQGDSAMYLCASSFGTDTYEQYFGPGTRLTVT.